This is a list of T cell receptor beta chains from one sample in a study of technical replicates of blood from several donors. Only in-frame clones appear in the TCRdb table, and some are missing; sequencing was by immunoSEQ multiplex PCR. The sample shows around 100,000 clones, approximately 95% of them seen only once. Sequenced sample: T cells isolated from PBMCs. The receptors were sampled from a human donor in good health. Each CDR3 is given with its conserved first and last residue. The D gene is left open where the match is weak. Some rows have no size entry. The others give once, few or many, or a class for an expanded clone.

D: .; size: .; J: TRBJ2-7; V: TRBV28; CDR3: CASSLGGNYEQYF; DNA: TGTGCCAGCAGTTTAGGGGGGAATTACGAGCAGTACTTC
D: .; size: few; J: TRBJ1-1; V: TRBV7-9; CDR3: CASTLNTEAFF; DNA: TGTGCCAGCACCCTTAACACTGAAGCTTTCTTT
D: .; size: once; J: TRBJ2-2; V: TRBV11-3; CDR3: CASSLQGSDTGELFF; DNA: TGTGCCAGCAGCTTGCAGGGGTCGGACACCGGGGAGCTGTTTTTT
D: .; size: .; J: TRBJ2-3; V: TRBV12-5; CDR3: CASAAGTDTQYF; DNA: TGTGCTAGTGCCGCGGGGACAGATACGCAGTATTTT
D: TRBD1; size: .; J: TRBJ1-3; V: TRBV27; CDR3: CASSLSGTVGNTIYF; DNA: TGTGCCAGCAGTTTATCCGGGACAGTAGGAAACACCATATATTTT
D: .; size: .; J: TRBJ2-2; V: TRBV7-9; CDR3: CASSLLDTGELFF; DNA: TGTGCCAGCAGCTTACTAGACACCGGGGAGCTGTTTTTT
D: .; size: .; J: TRBJ2-7; V: TRBV25-1; CDR3: CASSDMYEQYF; DNA: TGTGCCAGCAGTGATATGTACGAGCAGTACTTC
D: TRBD2; size: .; J: TRBJ2-5; V: TRBV28; CDR3: CASSVASGRRGETQYF; DNA: TGTGCCAGCAGTGTAGCTAGCGGGAGGCGTGGGGAGACCCAGTACTTC
D: .; size: .; J: TRBJ1-2; V: TRBV2; CDR3: CASRDGGGYTF; DNA: TGTGCCAGCAGGGATGGCGGCGGCTACACCTTC
D: .; size: .; J: TRBJ1-2; V: TRBV19; CDR3: CASSTVGGENYGYTF; DNA: TGTGCCAGTAGTACCGTAGGAGGGGAAAACTATGGCTACACCTTC
D: .; size: .; J: TRBJ1-2; V: TRBV5-6; CDR3: CASSSGNYGYTF; DNA: TGTGCCAGCAGCTCAGGGAACTATGGCTACACCTTC